The 11 T cell receptor beta chains reported below all come from one sample, sequenced in a study of CD8+CD57+ T cells in acquired aplastic anemia. Investigators profiled TCR beta VDJ and CDR3 from genomic DNA template. MiXCR, run by TCRdb on the reads, gives a single entry per CDR3 protein. Among about 190,000 distinct CDR3 sequences listed, 40% to 55% were seen once. Only patients with CD8+CD57+ cell expansion on flow cytometry were chosen for sequencing. Sample: sorted CD4+, CD8+, or CD8+CD57+ T cells (not recorded which) from PBMCs. The source is a human donor with aplastic anemia.

V and J are TRBV4-1 and TRBJ1-2, with a weak D call TRBD1 (5 bases). V was cut by 0 bases and J by 2 bases, with 7 bases left in between. CDR3 length: 14 amino acids. The germline V gene encodes CDR1 MGHRA and CDR2 YSYEKL. The CDR3 DNA sequence: TGCGCCAGCAGCCAAGACAGGGTCAACTATGGCTACACCTTC. Translation: CASSQDRVNYGYTF.

The V call is TRBV19, the J call TRBJ1-2; D not certain. Germline-derived CDR1 and CDR2 are LNHDA and SQIVND (reference sequence). The V end lost 3 bases, the J end lost 8 bases, and 10 bases lay between the germline ends. The CDR3 consists of 12 residues. CDR3 region: CASSISSRGYTF. CDR3 coding DNA: TGTGCCAGTAGTATCTCCAGCCGGGGCTACACCTTC.

The chain has TRBV3-1 and TRBJ2-7, with D unclear. The CDR3 is 13 residues long. Trimming cost V 0 bases and J 7 bases, with 10 bases left between them. Germline values: CDR1 LGHDT, CDR2 YNNKEL (reference sequence). This CDR3 is CASSQDLRSEQYF. The CDR3 nucleotides are TGTGCCAGCAGCCAAGATCTAAGGTCGGAGCAGTACTTC.

This clonotype was seen repeatedly, ten times or more. The chain couples TRBV11-1 to TRBJ1-2; 8 nucleotides line up with TRBD1. Germline V gene sequence: CDR1 SGHAT, CDR2 FQDESV (reference sequence). The CDR3 totals 15 residues. The junction had 9 bases not matched to a gene; V was cut back by 5 bases and J by 4 bases. The CDR3 region has the DNA TGTGCCAGCAGCCCTAAGACAGGGGCTAGCTATGGCTACACCTTC. This translates into CASSPKTGASYGYTF. Based on the CDR3 plus reference TRBV11-1 and TRBJ1-2, the full variable domain is EAEVAQSPRYKITEKSQAVAFWCDPISGHATLYWYRQILGQGPELLVQFQDESVVDDSQLPKDRFSAERLKGVDSTLKIQPAELGDSAMYLCASSPKTGASYGYTFGSGTRLTVV.

The chain employs TRBV5-1 and TRBJ2-6; 7 bases match TRBD1. Germline values: CDR1 SGHRS, CDR2 YFSETQ. V lost 3 bases, J lost 0 bases, and 6 bases stayed unmatched. The CDR3 is 17 residues long. The CDR3 DNA reads TGCGCCAGCAGCTCGACAGGGTTAGGCTCTGGGGCCAACGTCCTGACTTTC. Amino acids: CASSSTGLGSGANVLTF.

This chain uses TRBV20-1 with TRBJ1-5; possibly TRBD1 for D (5 bases). Germline V gives CDR1 DFQATT, CDR2 SNEGSKA (reference sequence). The V gene lost 5 bases and the J gene lost 5 bases, with 7 bases spanning the gap. This CDR3 spans 11 amino acids. The CDR3 DNA is TGCAGTGCTCAGGGAGATCAGCCCCAGCATTTT. Amino acid sequence: CSAQGDQPQHF.

The sample holds a few counts of this clonotype. This may be a read error, as it is one base from a much larger clone. The chain has TRBV5-1 and TRBJ2-5, with D unclear. Germline assignment: CDR1 SGHRS and CDR2 YFSETQ. The CDR3 consists of 12 residues. CDR3 residues: CASSRPTETRYF. CDR3 DNA: TGCGCCAGCAGCCGACCGACGGAGACCCGGTACTTC.

The chain couples TRBV11-2 to TRBJ2-3; D gene uncertain. CDR3 length: 15 amino acids. V dropped 4 bases and J dropped 2 bases, with 13 bases sitting between them. Germline CDR1 is SGHAT and CDR2 is FQNNGV. This CDR3 reads CASSSWTSATDTQYF. In nucleotides, the CDR3 is TGTGCCAGCAGCTCCTGGACCAGTGCCACAGATACGCAGTATTTT.

The V call is TRBV29-1, the J call TRBJ1-3; no clear D. Per the germline V gene, CDR1 is SQVTM and CDR2 is ANQGSEA. The CDR3 runs to 12 residues. Trimming pared 4 bases from V and 1 base from J, leaving 5 bases between. CDR3 amino acids: CSVAKSGNTIYF. The CDR3 nucleotides read TGCAGCGTTGCCAAATCTGGAAACACCATATATTTT.

At least ten counts were recorded for this clonotype. This chain connects TRBV5-4 to TRBJ2-2; no clear D gene. V was clipped by 0 bases and J by 7 bases, with 7 bases between them. Germline CDR1 and CDR2: SGHNT and YYREEE (reference sequence). This CDR3 has 13 residues. The CDR3 here is CASSLEWGGELFF. As DNA, the CDR3 is TGTGCCAGCAGCTTGGAATGGGGCGGGGAGCTGTTTTTT.

This clonotype was found many times. The V gene is TRBV5-1, the J gene TRBJ1-2; the match to TRBD1 covers 12 bases. After removal of 6 bases from V and 4 bases from J, the junction contained 16 bases not matched to a gene. Germline V gene sequence: CDR1 SGHRS, CDR2 YFSETQ. The CDR3 runs to 18 residues. CDR3 protein: CASTMRGTGGAEGYGYTF. DNA of the CDR3: TGCGCCAGCACCATGCGTGGGACAGGGGGCGCCGAGGGCTATGGCTACACCTTC. Variable domain in full (rest from reference TRBV5-1 and TRBJ1-2): KAGVTQTPRYLIKTRGQQVTLSCSPISGHRSVSWYQQTPGQGLQFLFEYFSETQRNKGNFPGRFSGRQFSNSRSEMNVSTLELGDSALYLCASTMRGTGGAEGYGYTFGSGTRLTVV.